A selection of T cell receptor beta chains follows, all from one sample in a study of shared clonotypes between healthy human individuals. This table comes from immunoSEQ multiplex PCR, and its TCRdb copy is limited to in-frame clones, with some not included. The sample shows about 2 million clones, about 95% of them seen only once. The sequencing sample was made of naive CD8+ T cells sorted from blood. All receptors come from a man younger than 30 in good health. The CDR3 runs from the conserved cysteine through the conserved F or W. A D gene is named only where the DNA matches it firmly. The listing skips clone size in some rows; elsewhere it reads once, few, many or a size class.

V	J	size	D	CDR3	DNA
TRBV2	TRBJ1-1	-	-	CASRQPNTEAFF	TGTGCCAGCAGACAGCCTAACACTGAAGCTTTCTTT
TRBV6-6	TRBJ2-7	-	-	CASRGAEQYF	TGTGCCAGCAGGGGGGCCGAGCAGTACTTC
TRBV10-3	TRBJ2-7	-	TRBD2	CAIGGTSGGTYEQYF	TGTGCCATCGGGGGGACTAGCGGGGGGACCTACGAGCAGTACTTC
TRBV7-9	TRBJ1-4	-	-	CASSLAGGEEKLFF	TGTGCCAGCAGCTTAGCGGGGGGTGAGGAAAAACTGTTTTTT
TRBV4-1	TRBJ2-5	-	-	CASSQEGGRETQYF	TGCGCCAGCAGCCAAGAGGGTGGGCGGGAGACCCAGTACTTC
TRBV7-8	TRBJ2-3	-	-	CASTPTDTQYF	TGTGCCAGCACCCCCACAGATACGCAGTATTTT
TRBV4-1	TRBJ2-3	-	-	CASSQNGGREQYF	TGCGCCAGCAGCCAAAACGGAGGCAGGGAACAGTATTTT
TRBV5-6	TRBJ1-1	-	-	CASSLRAAGTEAFF	TGTGCCAGCAGCTTGAGAGCCGCGGGCACTGAAGCTTTCTTT
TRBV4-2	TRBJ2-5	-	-	CASSQETANQETQYF	TGTGCCAGCAGCCAAGAAACAGCCAACCAAGAGACCCAGTACTTC
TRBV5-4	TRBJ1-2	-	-	CASSLDATEAYTF	TGTGCCAGCAGCTTAGACGCTACAGAGGCCTACACCTTC
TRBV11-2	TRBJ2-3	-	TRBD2	CASSLFPRGTSGDTDTQYF	TGTGCCAGCAGCTTATTTCCCAGAGGGACTAGCGGGGACACAGATACGCAGTATTTT
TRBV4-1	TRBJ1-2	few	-	CASSQGTGYGYTF	TGCGCCAGCAGCCAAGGGACGGGCTATGGCTACACCTTC
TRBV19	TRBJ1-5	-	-	CASSIPPWGQGGEPQHF	TGTGCCAGTAGTATCCCACCCTGGGGGCAGGGAGGAGAGCCCCAGCATTTT
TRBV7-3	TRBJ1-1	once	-	CASSLELNTEAFF	TGTGCCAGCAGCTTGGAGCTGAACACTGAAGCTTTCTTT
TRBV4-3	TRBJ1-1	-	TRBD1	CASSQDRGPEAFF	TGCGCCAGCAGCCAAGACAGGGGGCCTGAAGCTTTCTTT
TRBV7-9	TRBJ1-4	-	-	CASSLDPGEEKLFF	TGTGCCAGCAGCTTAGACCCGGGAGAGGAAAAACTGTTTTTT
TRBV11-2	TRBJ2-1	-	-	CASSLLRDRQFF	TGTGCCAGCAGCCTTCTCCGGGACCGGCAGTTCTTC
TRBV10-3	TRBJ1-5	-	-	CAISEEGTVISNQPQHF	TGTGCCATCAGTGAGGAAGGCACAGTGATTAGCAATCAGCCCCAGCATTTT
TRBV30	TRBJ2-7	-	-	CAWSSGPEQYF	TGTGCCTGGAGTTCCGGCCCCGAGCAGTACTTC
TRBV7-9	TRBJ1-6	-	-	CASSLGVNSPLHF	TGTGCCAGCAGCTTAGGGGTCAATTCACCCCTCCACTTT
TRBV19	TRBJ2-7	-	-	CASSAGPSYEQYF	TGTGCCAGTAGTGCGGGACCGAGCTACGAGCAGTACTTC
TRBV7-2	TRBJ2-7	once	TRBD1	CASSLRGDRVAEQYF	TGTGCCAGCAGCTTAAGGGGGGACAGGGTTGCCGAGCAGTACTTC
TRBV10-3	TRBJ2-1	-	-	CAISESEANEQFF	TGTGCCATCAGTGAGTCGGAGGCCAATGAGCAGTTCTTC
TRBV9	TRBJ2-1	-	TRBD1	CASSETGGNEQFF	TGTGCCAGCAGCGAGACAGGGGGCAATGAGCAGTTCTTC
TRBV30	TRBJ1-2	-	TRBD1	CAWSPGQGTYGYTF	TGTGCCTGGAGTCCGGGACAGGGGACCTATGGCTACACCTTC